The clone carrying this TCR beta chain was detected only once. The data derive from a study of blood T cell repertoires in COVID-19. Across the whole study: Acute and convalescent COVID-19 specimens originated in the United States, Italy and Spain. T cells, B-cell-depleted T cells, or PBMCs supplied cDNA or gDNA.

This CDR3 is 17 amino acids long. Germline CDR1 SGHNT, CDR2 YYREEE (reference sequence). V lost 4 bases, J lost 2 bases, and 8 bases stayed unmatched. How the authors handled the data: Reference gene primer amplification in the assay estimated nucleated cell counts. Assay: immunoSEQ multiplex PCR; the TCRdb copy retains only in-frame clones and omits some. That table supplies the V and J calls and clone size; D and trimming were determined from the DNA. The top ten hold roughly 8.2% of the sample, which has under 75,000 clones, roughly 89% seen once. The sequence derives from a man aged 45-65 years with active COVID-19. The chain carries TRBV5-4 and TRBJ2-3, with TRBD2 matching over 12 bases. Sequences were obtained from peripheral blood. In DNA form, the CDR3 reads TGTGCCAGCAGCCCCGGACTAGCGGGGAGTAACACAGATACGCAGTATTTT. Protein sequence: CASSPGLAGSNTDTQYF.